This T cell receptor beta chain was profiled in a study of shared clonotypes between healthy human individuals. General observations from the study: What naive subsets generally showed was a larger estimated richness than memory subsets showed. It was observed that approximately 5% of naive CD4 clonotypes were shared across a handful of donors. The diversity represented, both genetic and in exposure history, was limited by few donors.

Genomic DNA belonging to each subset was distributed in equal measure over several immunoSEQ plates. TCRdb's table, derived via immunoSEQ multiplex PCR, lists solely in-frame clones and lacks some. The repertoire holds about 2.2 million clones, with about 93% as singletons. Per germline, CDR1 SGDLS and CDR2 YYNGEE. The V gene lost 1 base and the J gene lost 9 bases, with 7 bases spanning the gap. CDR3 size: 12 residues. Concerning this clone: The target antigen is unknown.

As defined, naive CD8 cells were CD45RO-negative and positively selected for CCR7, with terminally differentiated effector memory CD45RA+ cells excluded. This sequence originates from a man between 18 and 29 years old in good health. Some clones in this sample may be carry-over from other donors' samples. Sequenced: naive CD8+ T cells from PBMCs. The rearrangement links TRBV9 to TRBJ2-2; D is undetermined. The CDR3 protein is CASSVNLWELFF. The DNA of the CDR3 is TGTGCCAGCAGCGTAAATCTCTGGGAGCTGTTTTTT.